These T cell receptor beta chains were read from a single sample in a study of OX40 agonist ivuxolimab in advanced cancers. The method was immunoSEQ multiplex PCR; TCRdb's version includes in-frame clones alone and lacks a portion of them. The repertoire holds around 72,000 clones, with around 81% as singletons. The starting material was CD4+ or CD8+ T cells sorted from blood, obtained in a trial of the OX40 agonist ivuxolimab. The receptor set was obtained from an adult with an advanced solid tumor such as melanoma, head and neck, liver or kidney cancer. Both conserved end residues are part of each CDR3. Each record gives: D gene, J gene, clone size, V gene, CDR3 DNA, CDR3 protein. The D gene is left open where the match is weak. Clone sizes are given selectively: once, few, many, or a class where the clone is expanded.

.	TRBJ1-2	.	TRBV5-4	TGTGCCAGCAGCCAAGATGGGGACTATGGCTACACCTTC	CASSQDGDYGYTF
.	TRBJ2-1	.	TRBV30	TGTGCCTGGAGTGTCGGAGGGGCTCGGGGGCGGGTGAATGAGCAGTTCTTC	CAWSVGGARGRVNEQFF
.	TRBJ1-3	.	TRBV4-2	TGTGCCAGCAGCCAAGATCTTCAGCGTGTCTCTGGAAACACCATATATTTT	CASSQDLQRVSGNTIYF
.	TRBJ1-1	.	TRBV19	TGTGCCAGTATCCGGTCGGGTAGGGTGAACACTGAAGCTTTCTTT	CASIRSGRVNTEAFF
.	TRBJ2-2	.	TRBV9	TGTGCCAGCAGCGTAGAGGGCGGGGAGCTGTTTTTT	CASSVEGGELFF
TRBD1	TRBJ2-1	.	TRBV10-3	TGTGCCATCAGGCGACAGGGGGCTGGTTCCTACAATGAGCAGTTCTTC	CAIRRQGAGSYNEQFF
TRBD2	TRBJ2-7	.	TRBV18	TGTGCCAGCTCACCACCCCTAGCGGGAGGGCCAGGGCGGGAGCAGTACTTC	CASSPPLAGGPGREQYF
TRBD1	TRBJ2-3	.	TRBV4-2	TGTGCCAGCAGCCAAATTGACAGGGACACAGATACGCAGTATTTT	CASSQIDRDTDTQYF
.	TRBJ2-3	.	TRBV30	TGTGCCTGGAGTCCTAACCTAGGCAGCACAGATACGCAGTATTTT	CAWSPNLGSTDTQYF
.	TRBJ1-1	.	TRBV19	TGTGCCAGTAGGGGACCGTACAGGGTAGACGACACTGAAGCTTTCTTT	CASRGPYRVDDTEAFF
.	TRBJ1-1	.	TRBV7-9	TGTGCCAGCAGCTCCAGACAAATGGCCACTGAAGCTTTCTTT	CASSSRQMATEAFF
.	TRBJ2-2	.	TRBV18	TGTGCCAGCTCACCGGAATACACCGGGGAGCTGTTTTTT	CASSPEYTGELFF
.	TRBJ1-4	once	TRBV18	TGTGCCAGCTCTCCCTCAACTAATGAAAAACTGTTTTTT	CASSPSTNEKLFF
TRBD2	TRBJ2-3	.	TRBV25-1	TGTGCCAGCAGTGAAGCGGGGGGGTTCACAGATACGCAGTATTTT	CASSEAGGFTDTQYF
.	TRBJ2-5	.	TRBV9	TGTGCCAGCAGCGTAGGGACTAATAAAGAGACCCAGTACTTC	CASSVGTNKETQYF
TRBD1	TRBJ1-2	.	TRBV28	TGTGCCAGCAGTACCGGACAGGGGGATCTCGGTGGCTACACCTTC	CASSTGQGDLGGYTF
.	TRBJ1-3	.	TRBV6-5	TGTGCCAGCAGTTACGGGCGCTCTGGAAACACCATATATTTT	CASSYGRSGNTIYF
.	TRBJ1-1	few	TRBV30	TGTGCCTGGAGTGTACATACGCTTGAAGCTTTCTTT	CAWSVHTLEAFF
.	TRBJ2-3	.	TRBV5-8	TGTGCCAGCAGCCTCGGACCCCTGACAGATACGCAGTATTTT	CASSLGPLTDTQYF
TRBD2	TRBJ2-2	.	TRBV5-1	TGCGCCAGCAGCTCTTTACCGGGACTAGCAGGGGAGCTGTTTTTT	CASSSLPGLAGELFF
TRBD1	TRBJ2-6	.	TRBV6-1	TGTGCCAGCAGTGAAGCGAGGTGGACAGGGACCACTGGGGCCAACGTCCTGACTTTC	CASSEARWTGTTGANVLTF
.	TRBJ1-5	.	TRBV18	TGTGCCAGCTCATTCTACAGGGTATATAGCAATCAGCCCCAGCATTTT	CASSFYRVYSNQPQHF
.	TRBJ2-3	.	TRBV19	TGTGCCAGTAGTTTACAGGCCACTAGCACAGATACGCAGTATTTT	CASSLQATSTDTQYF
.	TRBJ1-5	.	TRBV7-6	TGTGCCAGCAGCTTATATCACGGGGTCAATCAGCCCCAGCATTTT	CASSLYHGVNQPQHF
TRBD1	TRBJ1-4	.	TRBV6-4	TGTGCCAGCAGTGACCAGGACAGGGGAGGTGAAAAACTGTTTTTT	CASSDQDRGGEKLFF